This TCR beta chain originates from a study of TIL therapy for anti-PD-1-resistant metastatic lung cancer. Study-wide context: Most patients had lung adenocarcinoma. Tumors carried a median 1.5 non-synonymous mutations per megabase. Points from the study as a whole: The baseline peripheral repertoire was partially replaced by infused TIL clonotypes that later decayed.

The time point is: pre-treatment sample, taken before nivolumab and TIL therapy. The libraries were made with immunoSEQ v3. Sequencing depth was approximately 2 million read pairs for survey level, about 5-6 million for deep. The table came from immunoSEQ multiplex PCR; TCRdb's copy has only in-frame clones and leaves some out. Among under 70,000 clones listed, 87% were seen once. Regarding this clone: Antigen specificity is unknown.

CDR1 is LGHNT and CDR2 is FRNRAP in the germline V gene. This CDR3 contains 13 residues. Trimming shortened V by 6 bases and J by 6 bases, and 14 bases separated the two germline ends. The gene calls are TRBV12-5 and TRBJ1-1; no firm D call. Sequencing used blood, obtained at baseline. The TCR comes from a person between 25 and 79 years old with non-small cell lung cancer. CDR3 DNA sequence: TGTGCTAGTGGGGCAGTGGAGCCCTCTGAAGCTTTCTTT. Translation: CASGAVEPSEAFF.